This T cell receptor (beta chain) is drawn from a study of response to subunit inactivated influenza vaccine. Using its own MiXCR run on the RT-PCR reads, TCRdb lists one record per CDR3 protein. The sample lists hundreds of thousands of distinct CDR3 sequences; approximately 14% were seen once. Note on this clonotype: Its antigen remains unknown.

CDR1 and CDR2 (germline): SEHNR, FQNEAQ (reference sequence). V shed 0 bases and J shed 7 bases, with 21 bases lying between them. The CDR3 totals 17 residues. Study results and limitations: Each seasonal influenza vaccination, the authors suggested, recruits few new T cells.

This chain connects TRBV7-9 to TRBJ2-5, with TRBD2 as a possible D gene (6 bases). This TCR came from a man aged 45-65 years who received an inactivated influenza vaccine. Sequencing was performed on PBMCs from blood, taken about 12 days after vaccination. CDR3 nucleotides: TGTGCCAGCAGCTTAGCCGGGGGACTGTACAAGCCTGGGACCCAGTACTTC. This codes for CASSLAGGLYKPGTQYF.